Following are 25 T cell receptor beta chains from one sample sequenced in a study of blood T cell repertoires in COVID-19. The data were produced by immunoSEQ multiplex PCR, yet TCRdb's version contains in-frame clones alone and is incomplete. The profile shows around 160,000 clones, more than 65% of them singletons. The sequenced sample was PBMCs or T cells enriched from blood (not recorded which). The receptors here all came from a man over 45 who had recovered from COVID-19.

The rearrangement uses TRBV6-2 or TRBV6-3 and TRBJ1-2, with 8 bases matching TRBD1. Germline CDR1 MNHEY, CDR2 SVGEGT. The CDR3 totals 16 residues. The junction had 13 bases not matched to a gene; V was cut back by 5 bases and J by 5 bases. CDR3 bases: TGTGCCAGCAGTGGGCCGGGACAGGAAGTTTTTTATGGCTACACCTTC. Its protein is CASSGPGQEVFYGYTF.

As DNA, the CDR3 is TGTGCCAGCAGTGAAAGGGGGACTAGCGGGAGGACGTTCCGTAGCACAGATACGCAGTATTTT. This translates into CASSERGTSGRTFRSTDTQYF. V gene TRBV6-1 combines with J gene TRBJ2-3; 15 bases align to TRBD2. Trimming at V came to 2 bases and at J to 0 bases, leaving 12 bases not matched to a gene. CDR3 size: 21 residues. Germline V CDR1 and CDR2: MNHNS, SASEGT.

V usage is TRBV5-4 and J usage is TRBJ2-1; TRBD2 agrees at 10 bases. Trimming at V came to 4 bases and at J to 8 bases, leaving 12 bases not matched to a gene. CDR1 SGHNT and CDR2 YYREEE come from the germline V gene (reference sequence). The CDR3 is 16 residues long. The CDR3 is CASSPRALAGNYEQFF. CDR3 coding DNA: TGTGCCAGCAGCCCCCGCGCACTAGCGGGGAATTATGAGCAGTTCTTC.

This clone was recorded only once. The rearrangement joins TRBV18 to TRBJ2-1, with TRBD1 matching 8 bases. After removal of 0 bases from V and 4 bases from J, the junction contained 2 bases not matched to a gene. The CDR3 spans 15 residues. In germline, CDR1 is KGHSH, CDR2 LQKENI. Here the CDR3 DNA reads TGTGCCAGCTCACCACCCGGACAGGGTTACAATGAGCAGTTCTTC. Translating it yields CASSPPGQGYNEQFF.

The chain is built from TRBV7-3 and TRBJ2-6; possibly TRBD2 for D (5 bases). In germline, CDR1 is SGHTA, CDR2 FQGTGA. The CDR3 extends over 16 amino acids. Deletions cut 3 bases from V and 0 bases from J, with 9 bases between. CDR3 sequence (DNA): TGTGCCAGCAGCTTGAGCCGGGGCTCTGGGGCCAACGTCCTGACTTTC. It yields the protein CASSLSRGSGANVLTF.

This sequence joins TRBV30 and TRBJ1-5; D not resolved. Trimming removed 1 base from V and 7 bases from J, with 11 bases in between. The CDR3 extends over 13 amino acids. The germline V gene encodes CDR1 GTSNPN and CDR2 SVGIG (reference sequence). The CDR3 nucleotides read TGTGCCTGGAGTGACAGTTCATTGCAGCCCCAGCATTTT. Amino acids: CAWSDSSLQPQHF.

The chain joins TRBV7-9 to TRBJ1-1, with a tentative D call TRBD1 (5 bases). The germline V and J ends were trimmed by 5 bases and 7 bases, with 20 bases remaining between them. CDR3 length: 15 amino acids. The germline CDR1 and CDR2 sequences are SEHNR and FQNEAQ (reference sequence). The CDR3 DNA sequence: TGTGCCAGCAGCCCCTCGGCTGGGCAGGGCGGTGAAGCTTTCTTT. Its translation: CASSPSAGQGGEAFF.

This chain uses TRBV19 with TRBJ2-5, with 9 bases identical to TRBD2. V dropped 10 bases and J dropped 5; count of bases not matched to a gene: 11. Germline CDR1 and CDR2: LNHDA and SQIVND (reference sequence). CDR3 length equals 14 residues. CDR3 loop: CATSQAGGPETQYF. The CDR3 DNA reads TGTGCCACCTCTCAGGCGGGAGGGCCGGAGACCCAGTACTTC.

This chain joins TRBV3-1 (or the pseudogene TRBV3-2) and TRBJ2-7, with TRBD1 identical over 10 bases. This CDR3 is built from 16 residues. Per germline, CDR1 LGHDT and CDR2 YNNKEL (reference sequence). V lost 3 bases and J lost 4; bases outside the gene matches: 9. In nucleotides, the CDR3 is TGTGCCAGCAGCCAGGCTGGGACAGGGGCTGGATACGAGCAGTACTTC. Residues: CASSQAGTGAGYEQYF.

The genes are TRBV28 and TRBJ1-2; the D gene is possibly TRBD1 (5 bases). CDR1 and CDR2 from the germline V gene are MDHEN and SYDVKM. The CDR3 contains 16 residues. V dropped 5 bases and J dropped 5 bases, with 21 bases sitting between them. CDR3 nucleotides: TGTGCCAGCAGTGGCGGGGGAGGGTCAGCATATTATGGCTACACCTTC. It translates to CASSGGGGSAYYGYTF.

This sequence joins TRBV6-6 and TRBJ2-5; D is perhaps TRBD1 (6 bases). This CDR3 has 14 residues. Germline lookup yields CDR1 MNHNY and CDR2 SVGAGI (reference sequence). The V and J ends lost 2 bases and 2 bases respectively, with 9 bases between them. In DNA form, the CDR3 reads TGTGCCAGCAGTTACCCCACAGGGCAAGAGACCCAGTACTTC. Protein sequence: CASSYPTGQETQYF.

The chain links TRBV3-1 (or the pseudogene TRBV3-2) to TRBJ2-2; D is perhaps TRBD1 (6 bases). The germline V and J ends were trimmed by 1 base and 3 bases, with 9 bases remaining between them. The CDR3 contains 15 residues. Germline CDR1 is LGHDT and CDR2 is YNNKEL (reference sequence). The DNA of the CDR3 is TGTGCCAGCAGCCAAGCAGGGGCGGACACCGGGGAGCTGTTTTTT. Its translation: CASSQAGADTGELFF.

The chain uses TRBV5-4 and TRBJ2-5, with unresolved D. CDR1 SGHNT and CDR2 YYREEE come from the germline V gene (reference sequence). Trimming left V 5 bases short and J 5 bases short, with 10 bases between. This CDR3 is 12 amino acids long. The CDR3 DNA reads as TGTGCCAGCAGTCAGCCCAGGGAGACCCAGTACTTC. It is translated as CASSQPRETQYF.

This CDR3 reads CASKEGAVSDEKLFF. In DNA form, the CDR3 reads TGTGCCAGCAAGGAGGGCGCAGTCTCGGATGAAAAACTGTTTTTT. V is TRBV6-5 and J is TRBJ1-4; no reliable D call. Trimming removed 7 bases at V and 6 bases at J, with 18 bases between. This CDR3 region has 15 residues. Germline CDR1 is MNHEY and CDR2 is SVGAGI.

This clone was detected once. V and J are TRBV13 and TRBJ2-5; TRBD2 agrees at 12 bases. CDR3 length equals 16 residues. V was clipped by 8 bases and J by 1 base; unmatched bases: 8. Germline CDR1 PRHDT, CDR2 FYEKMQ (reference sequence). CDR3 protein: CASRLAGAYRQETQYF. The CDR3 coding sequence is TGTGCCAGCCGACTAGCGGGGGCCTACCGCCAAGAGACCCAGTACTTC.

J is TRBJ1-2 and V is TRBV25-1, with a weak D call TRBD1 (5 bases). Germline loops: CDR1 MGHDK, CDR2 SYGVNS. Trimming pared 1 base from V and 11 bases from J, leaving 17 bases between. The CDR3 is 14 residues long. CDR3 sequence (DNA): TGTGCCAGCAGTGAATTGAACAGGTTTCAGGCTTACACCTTC. Amino acid sequence: CASSELNRFQAYTF.

The chain combines TRBV27 with TRBJ2-1; 13 positions match TRBD2. The CDR3 has 19 residues. V dropped 5 bases and J dropped 7; count of bases not matched to a gene: 17. Per germline, CDR1 MNHEY and CDR2 SMNVEV (reference sequence). CDR3 protein: CASSPLLAGGSSNLNEQFF. The CDR3 nucleotides read TGTGCCAGCAGTCCCTTACTAGCGGGGGGGTCTTCCAATCTTAATGAGCAGTTCTTC.

The chain is built from TRBV5-1 and TRBJ2-3; D may be TRBD1 (5 bases). The germline CDR1 and CDR2 sequences are SGHRS and YFSETQ. The length of the CDR3 is 12 residues. The V end lost 5 bases, the J end lost 5 bases, and 9 bases lay between the germline ends. CDR3 nucleotides: TGCGCCAGCAGTTCAGGGAAAGATACGCAGTATTTT. It yields the protein CASSSGKDTQYF. Complete variable domain (other parts from reference TRBV5-1 and TRBJ2-3): KAGVTQTPRYLIKTRGQQVTLSCSPISGHRSVSWYQQTPGQGLQFLFEYFSETQRNKGNFPGRFSGRQFSNSRSEMNVSTLELGDSALYLCASSSGKDTQYFGPGTRLTVL.

V gene TRBV28 combines with J gene TRBJ1-4, with 8 bases fitting TRBD1. The CDR3 has 14 residues. The V gene end was trimmed by 6 bases and the J gene end by 6 bases; junction bases not matched to a gene: 6. The germline CDR1 and CDR2 sequences are MDHEN and SYDVKM. The CDR3 region has the DNA TGTGCCAGCAGCCCAGGGGGCGGTCATGAAAAACTGTTTTTT. It encodes CASSPGGGHEKLFF.

The CDR3 DNA reads as TGCAGCGTGGCCCCTCCAAGGGAGCGAGCCTACAATGAGCAGTTCTTC. Translating gives CSVAPPRERAYNEQFF. V is TRBV29-1 and J is TRBJ2-1; TRBD2 is a possible D gene (5 bases). Germline V gene data show CDR1 as SQVTM and CDR2 as ANQGSEA. The CDR3 runs 16 residues. The V gene lost 6 bases and the J gene lost 2 bases, with 20 bases spanning the gap.

CDR3 loop: CASSFGGEGNEQFF. CDR3 DNA sequence: TGTGCCAGCAGCTTTGGAGGTGAAGGAAATGAGCAGTTCTTC. V usage is TRBV5-4 and J usage is TRBJ2-1; D is perhaps TRBD2 (5 bases). This CDR3 has 14 residues. Germline values: CDR1 SGHNT, CDR2 YYREEE (reference sequence). Between the trimmed V and J ends, which lost 2 bases and 7 bases, there was a span of 13 bases.

This clone was counted only a few times. The V call is TRBV18, the J call TRBJ2-7; D gene ambiguous. From germline, CDR1 is KGHSH and CDR2 LQKENI. Between the trimmed V and J ends, which lost 2 bases and 3 bases, there was a span of 11 bases. This CDR3 spans 14 amino acids. CDR3 sequence: CASSPDSKGYEQYF. The CDR3 DNA sequence: TGTGCCAGCTCACCAGACTCAAAAGGCTACGAGCAGTACTTC.

This clone was observed once. The CDR3 bases are TGTGCCAGCAGTTCCGGACAGGGATTAAACTACGAGCAGTACTTC. Its translation: CASSSGQGLNYEQYF. The chain couples TRBV6-2 or TRBV6-3 to TRBJ2-7; 8 bases fit TRBD1. Germline lookup yields CDR1 MNHEY and CDR2 SVGEGT. Trimming took 4 bases from V and 3 from J; bases not matched to a gene: 8. The CDR3 totals 15 residues.

The chain is built from TRBV3-1 (or the pseudogene TRBV3-2) and TRBJ1-2; D call uncertain. Germline V CDR1 and CDR2: LGHDT, YNNKEL (reference sequence). The CDR3 spans 15 residues. Trimming took off 1 base at V and 3 bases at J, with 12 bases between the two ends. The CDR3 protein is CASSQGAGLDYGYTF. CDR3 bases: TGTGCCAGCAGCCAAGGGGCCGGACTTGACTATGGCTACACCTTC.

The chain has TRBV5-4 and TRBJ2-2; tentative D call: TRBD2 (6 bases). The CDR3 extends over 15 amino acids. The V gene lost 4 bases and the J gene lost 7 bases, with 17 bases spanning the gap. Per germline, CDR1 SGHNT and CDR2 YYREEE (reference sequence). Here the CDR3 DNA reads TGTGCCAGCAGCGCTGGAGACGTCGGGGGCGGGGAGCTGTTTTTT. This translates into CASSAGDVGGGELFF.